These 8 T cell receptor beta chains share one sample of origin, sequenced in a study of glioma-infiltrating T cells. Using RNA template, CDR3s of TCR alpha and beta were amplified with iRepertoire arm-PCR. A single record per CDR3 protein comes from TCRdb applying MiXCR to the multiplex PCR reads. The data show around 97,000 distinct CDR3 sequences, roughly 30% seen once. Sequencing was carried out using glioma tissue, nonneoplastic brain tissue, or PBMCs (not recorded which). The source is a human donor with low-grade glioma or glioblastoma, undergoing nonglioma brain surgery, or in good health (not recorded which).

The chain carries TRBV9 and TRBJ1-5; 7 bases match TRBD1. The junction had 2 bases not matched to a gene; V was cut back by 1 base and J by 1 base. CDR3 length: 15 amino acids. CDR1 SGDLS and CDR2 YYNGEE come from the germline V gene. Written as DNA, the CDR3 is TGTGCCAGCAGCGTAACGGGACAGAGCAATCAGCCCCAGCATTTT. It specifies CASSVTGQSNQPQHF.

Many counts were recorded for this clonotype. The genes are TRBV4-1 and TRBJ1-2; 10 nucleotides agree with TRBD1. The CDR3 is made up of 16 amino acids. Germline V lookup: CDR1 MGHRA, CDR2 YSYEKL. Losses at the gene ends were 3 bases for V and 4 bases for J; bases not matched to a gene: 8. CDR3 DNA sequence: TGCGCCAGCAGCCACCCGGGGGGACAGGGGCCCTATGGCTACACCTTC. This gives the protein CASSHPGGQGPYGYTF.

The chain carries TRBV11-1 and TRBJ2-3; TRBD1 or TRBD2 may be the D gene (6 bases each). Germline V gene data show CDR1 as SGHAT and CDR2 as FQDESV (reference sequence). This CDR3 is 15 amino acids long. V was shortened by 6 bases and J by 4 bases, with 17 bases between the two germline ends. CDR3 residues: CASRQEGGRPDTQYF. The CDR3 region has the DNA TGTGCCAGCAGGCAAGAAGGGGGGAGGCCAGATACGCAGTATTTT. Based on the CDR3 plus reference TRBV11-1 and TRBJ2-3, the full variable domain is EAEVAQSPRYKITEKSQAVAFWCDPISGHATLYWYRQILGQGPELLVQFQDESVVDDSQLPKDRFSAERLKGVDSTLKIQPAELGDSAMYLCASRQEGGRPDTQYFGPGTRLTVL.

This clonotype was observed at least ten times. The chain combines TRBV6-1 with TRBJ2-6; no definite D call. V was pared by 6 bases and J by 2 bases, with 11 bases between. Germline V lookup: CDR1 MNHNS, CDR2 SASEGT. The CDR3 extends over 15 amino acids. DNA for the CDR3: TGTGCCAGCAGCTGGCGCGCTGCTGGGGCCAACGTCCTGACTTTC. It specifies CASSWRAAGANVLTF.

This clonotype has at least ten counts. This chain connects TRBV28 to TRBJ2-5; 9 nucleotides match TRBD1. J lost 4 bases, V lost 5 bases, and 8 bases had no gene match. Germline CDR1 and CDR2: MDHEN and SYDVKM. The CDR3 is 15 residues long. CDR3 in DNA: TGTGCCAGCAGTCCCCGACAGGGGGGGGGAGAGACCCAGTACTTC. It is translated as CASSPRQGGGETQYF. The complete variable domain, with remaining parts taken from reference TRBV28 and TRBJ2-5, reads DVKVTQSSRYLVKRTGEKVFLECVQDMDHENMFWYRQDPGLGLRLIYFSYDVKMKEKGDIPEGYSVSREKKERFSLILESASTNQTSMYLCASSPRQGGGETQYFGPGTRLLVL.

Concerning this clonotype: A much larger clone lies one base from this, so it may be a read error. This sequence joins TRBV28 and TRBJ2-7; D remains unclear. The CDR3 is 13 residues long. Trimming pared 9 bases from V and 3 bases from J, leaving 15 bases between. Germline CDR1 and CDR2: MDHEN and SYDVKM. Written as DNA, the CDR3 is TGTGCCAGAGGTGGGTCGAGAATCTACGAGCAGTACTTC. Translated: CARGGSRIYEQYF.

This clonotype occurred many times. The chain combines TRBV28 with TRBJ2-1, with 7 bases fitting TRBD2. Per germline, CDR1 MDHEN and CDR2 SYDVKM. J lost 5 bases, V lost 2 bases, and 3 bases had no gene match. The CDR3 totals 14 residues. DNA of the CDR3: TGTGCCAGCAGTTTACAGCGGGGTAACAATGAGCAGTTCTTC. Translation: CASSLQRGNNEQFF.

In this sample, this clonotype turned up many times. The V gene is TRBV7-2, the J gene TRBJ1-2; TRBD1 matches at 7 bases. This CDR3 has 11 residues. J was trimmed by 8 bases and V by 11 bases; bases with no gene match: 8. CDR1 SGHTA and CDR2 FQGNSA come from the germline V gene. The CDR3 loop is CAGQQGSGYTF. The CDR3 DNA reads TGTGCCGGCCAACAGGGGAGCGGCTACACCTTC.